Described below is a single T cell receptor (beta chain) sequence and its context. What this receptor recognizes is not known. No base quality values were provided; no much bigger clone lies one nucleotide off. This entry comes from a study of T cell changes during pregnancy in multiple sclerosis (dated by TCRdb to between 2018 and 2020). About the study as a whole: The study looked at changes in the T cell repertoire across pregnancy in women with multiple sclerosis.

V is cut back by 5 bases and J by 5 bases, with 12 bases in the junction unmatched. Reading the germline V gene gives CDR1 LGHNA and CDR2 YNFKEQ. The CDR3 covers 16 residues, taking in both the cysteine and the phenylalanine. Just CDR3 DNA is preserved here, 48 bases in frame from base 1. The library was generated by the immunoSEQ multiplex PCR assay. The source is immuneACCESS, and TCRdb retained only in-frame sequences with V and J called. Part of the clones is not carried over; for the studies checked, unresolved V genes explain less than half of this, and the remainder is unexplained. Within this sample are about 69,000 clones, with around nine tenths of them counted one time only. Of the sample, under 0.3% falls within the top ten clones.

The receptor was isolated from a female donor in good health, enrolled as a control in a pregnancy study. This sequence uses TRBV4-2 and TRBJ2-7; 10 junctional bases match TRBD1. The sequences come from CD4+ T cells from peripheral blood mononuclear cells, collected in the third trimester of pregnancy. For the CDR3, the sequence is CASSLGPTGGHDEQYF. The sequenced DNA: TGTGCCAGCAGCTTGGGCCCGACAGGGGGCCACGACGAGCAGTACTTC.